The table lists the clone carrying this TCR beta chain with many counts. Antigen specificity is unknown. This CDR3 is 14 amino acids long. V lost 2 bases to trimming and J lost 0 bases, with 7 bases between them. This record comes from a study of T cells in Graves' hyperthyroidism and ophthalmopathy. Study-level information: Peripheral blood was drawn at first diagnosis, prior to all treatment. Study-level points and caveats: Ophthalmopathy and stable hyperthyroidism were told apart by a 13 V-J model. In blood, most of the thyroid clonotypes expanded above 0.001 were also present.

TCR beta CDR3 region amplification was performed from RNA transcripts. The study used the HTBI primer set for a first-round RT-PCR of the TCR CDR3. MiXCR, run by TCRdb on the multiplex PCR reads, gives a single entry per CDR3 protein. The top ten clones hold approximately 19% of a sample with fewer than 450,000 distinct CDR3 sequences, roughly 15% of them seen once. This clonotype was obtained from a woman aged 60-70 years with Graves' ophthalmopathy. Source material: blood. The chain combines TRBV12-3 or TRBV12-4 with TRBJ1-1, with D perhaps TRBD1 (5 bases). The CDR3 DNA follows: TGTGCCAGCAGTTTAAGGGACCTGAACACTGAAGCTTTCTTT. It translates to CASSLRDLNTEAFF.